Presented here are 22 T cell receptor beta chains from one specimen sequenced in a study of cytomegalovirus exposure and HLA in healthy donors. This PCR relied on a set of 60 Vbeta primers and 13 Jbeta primers. TCRdb's table, derived via immunoSEQ multiplex PCR, lists solely in-frame clones and lacks some. Here the sample spans roughly 150,000 clones, 70% being singletons. The specimen sequenced was PBMCs. The receptor source for this set is a man aged 18 to 29 in good health and CMV-seropositive.

The chain combines TRBV5-4 with TRBJ2-3; 8 bases map to TRBD2. The germline V gene encodes CDR1 SGHNT and CDR2 YYREEE (reference sequence). CDR3 length equals 15 residues. The ends lost 5 bases at V and 0 bases at J; junction bases unmatched: 5. CDR3: CASRLTSGSTDTQYF. CDR3 nucleotide sequence: TGTGCCAGCAGGCTAACTAGCGGCAGCACAGATACGCAGTATTTT.

This clone came up a few times. The chain has TRBV4-1 and TRBJ2-7; D is undetermined. The CDR3 is 14 residues long. Trimming cost V 0 bases and J 1 base, with 7 bases left between them. Per germline, CDR1 MGHRA and CDR2 YSYEKL. CDR3 nucleotides: TGCGCCAGCAGCCAAGAAGCACAGTCCTACGAGCAGTACGTC. Its translation: CASSQEAQSYEQYV.

The rearrangement links TRBV19 to TRBJ1-2, with 7 bases aligning to TRBD1. Germline-derived CDR1 and CDR2 are LNHDA and SQIVND (reference sequence). The junction had 18 bases not matched to a gene; V was cut back by 6 bases and J by 11 bases. The CDR3 is 15 amino acids. The CDR3, as DNA: TGTGCCAGTAGCCGGCTGACGAGGACAGGAGGAGGGTACACCTTC. Encoded protein: CASSRLTRTGGGYTF.

This clone appeared a single time. The CDR3, as DNA: TGTGCCAGCACCCTGGACAGAGAGAACACTGAAGCTTTCTTT. Residues: CASTLDRENTEAFF. The rearrangement uses TRBV5-6 and TRBJ1-1, with D possibly matching TRBD1 (6 bases). Germline loops: CDR1 SGHDT, CDR2 YYEEEE. The CDR3 loop spans 14 amino acids. V lost 6 bases and J 1 base, leaving 13 bases between the germline ends.

This clone was picked up a small number of times. Written as DNA, the CDR3 is TGCGCCAGCAGCTTACAGGGAGCCGGTGGCTACACCTTC. Its protein product is CASSLQGAGGYTF. This chain joins TRBV5-1 and TRBJ1-2, with a tentative D call TRBD1 (6 bases). V was shortened by 2 bases and J by 7 bases, with 12 bases between the two germline ends. Looked up from germline, CDR1 is SGHRS and CDR2 is YFSETQ. The CDR3 loop spans 13 amino acids.

The CDR3 DNA reads as TGTGCCAGCAGCCCAAGACAGGGGGCGAGGTATGGCTACACCTTC. Protein product: CASSPRQGARYGYTF. The rearrangement links TRBV11-3 to TRBJ1-2, with TRBD1 matching over 10 bases. CDR1 and CDR2 (germline): SGHNT, YENEEA. The V segment lost 5 bases and the J segment 5 bases; nucleotides outside the gene matches: 8. This CDR3 region has 15 residues.

This clone appeared once. This sequence joins TRBV5-6 and TRBJ1-2, with D hard to call. CDR3 length equals 16 residues. Trimming took 0 bases from V and 4 from J, leaving 16 bases between them. Germline values: CDR1 SGHDT, CDR2 YYEEEE. CDR3 in DNA: TGTGCCAGCAGCTTGGTCGTGGCGTCAGGCTTCTATGGCTACACCTTC. Residues: CASSLVVASGFYGYTF.

J is TRBJ1-2 and V is TRBV30, with no clear D. CDR1 GTSNPN and CDR2 SVGIG come from the germline V gene (reference sequence). The CDR3 covers 11 residues. V was clipped by 8 bases and J by 7 bases, with 14 bases between them. As DNA, the CDR3 is TGTGCCGGGTACCGGGGAGGTGGCTACACCTTC. It translates to CAGYRGGGYTF.

This clone was detected a few times. The CDR3 nucleotides are TGTGCCAGCAGTCGCCTCGGGACACCGGAGTCTCAGTACGTC. Its protein product is CASSRLGTPESQYV. The rearrangement links TRBV27 to TRBJ2-7; D may be TRBD1 (6 bases). Germline CDR1 reads MNHEY; CDR2 reads SMNVEV (reference sequence). V was trimmed by 5 bases and J by 10 bases, leaving 21 bases between them. The CDR3 is 14 amino acids.

This chain links TRBV7-9 with TRBJ2-1, with TRBD2 matching 8 bases. This CDR3 spans 16 amino acids. The junction had 9 bases not matched to a gene; V was cut back by 1 base and J by 7 bases. Germline CDR1 and CDR2: SEHNR and FQNEAQ (reference sequence). The CDR3 here is CASSLGGASGWNEQFF. CDR3 coding DNA: TGTGCCAGCAGCTTAGGAGGGGCTAGCGGGTGGAATGAGCAGTTCTTC.

This clone was observed a handful of times. Other DNA sequences of this sample code for an identical CDR3. The rearrangement joins TRBV27 to TRBJ2-6; the D is unclear. V lost 2 bases to trimming and J lost 2 bases, with 4 bases between them. CDR3 size: 14 residues. From germline, CDR1 is MNHEY and CDR2 SMNVEV (reference sequence). The DNA of the CDR3 is TGTGCCAGCAGTTTAAGCACTGGGGCCAACGTCCTGACTTTC. Its translation: CASSLSTGANVLTF.

J is TRBJ2-7 and V is TRBV9, with D perhaps TRBD2 (5 bases). Germline V gene sequence: CDR1 SGDLS, CDR2 YYNGEE. Trimming stripped 3 bases from V and 2 bases from J, with 18 bases between. This CDR3 region has 16 residues. In nucleotides, the CDR3 is TGTGCCAGCAGCGCTCAACTAGTTCCATTTCCCTACGAGCAGTACGTC. It specifies CASSAQLVPFPYEQYV.

V usage is TRBV5-4 and J usage is TRBJ2-3; TRBD1 is a possible D gene (5 bases). In germline, CDR1 is SGHNT, CDR2 YYREEE (reference sequence). V lost 4 bases, J lost 4 bases, and 13 bases lay in between. The CDR3 totals 14 residues. For the CDR3, the DNA is TGTGCCAGCAGCCCGGACATGTCGGCAGATACGCAGTATTTT. Residues: CASSPDMSADTQYF.

The chain has TRBV11-3 and TRBJ2-3, with D possibly matching TRBD1 (6 bases). The germline V gene encodes CDR1 SGHNT and CDR2 YENEEA. Deletions cut 4 bases from V and 2 bases from J, with 16 bases between. The CDR3 runs 16 residues. As DNA, the CDR3 is TGTGCCAGCAGCTACCCCGACAGGTCCTTCACAGATACGCAGTATTTT. Translation: CASSYPDRSFTDTQYF.

The chain employs TRBV18 and TRBJ1-5; D uncertain. Germline assignment: CDR1 KGHSH and CDR2 LQKENI. Trimming pared 3 bases from V and 2 bases from J, leaving 8 bases between. The CDR3 runs to 14 residues. In nucleotides, the CDR3 is TGTGCCAGCTCACCGAGTTTGGGCAATCAGCCCCAGCATTTT. Its translation: CASSPSLGNQPQHF.

V usage is TRBV7-2 and J usage is TRBJ2-1; 9 bases are shared with TRBD1. In germline, CDR1 is SGHTA, CDR2 FQGNSA. With V trimmed by 5 bases and J by 7 bases, 12 bases remained unmatched. This CDR3 spans 16 amino acids. This CDR3 reads CASSVTGTGRQNEQFF. Written as DNA, the CDR3 is TGTGCCAGCAGCGTGACCGGGACAGGGAGGCAAAATGAGCAGTTCTTC.

The chain uses TRBV6-1 and TRBJ1-2; 8 nucleotides agree with TRBD1. Trimming at V came to 4 bases and at J to 8 bases, leaving 12 bases not matched to a gene. The germline CDR1 and CDR2 sequences are MNHNS and SASEGT. The CDR3 extends over 15 amino acids. The CDR3 region is CASSVETGDVEGYTF. DNA for the CDR3: TGTGCCAGCAGTGTCGAGACAGGGGACGTGGAGGGCTACACCTTC.

This clone was counted between two and nine times. The chain links TRBV2 to TRBJ1-5; D remains ambiguous. V was trimmed by 4 bases and J by 0 bases, leaving 7 bases between them. The CDR3 runs to 14 residues. The germline gives CDR1 SNHLY, CDR2 FYNNEI. DNA for the CDR3: TGTGCCAGCAGTGTTCGGGTTAGCAATCAGCCCCAGCATTTT. Translation: CASSVRVSNQPQHF.

The V and J genes are TRBV27 and TRBJ1-5; 10 bases are a match to TRBD1. Germline values: CDR1 MNHEY, CDR2 SMNVEV (reference sequence). There are 16 residues in the CDR3. V was clipped by 4 bases and J by 6 bases; unmatched bases: 9. The CDR3 bases are TGTGCCAGCAGTTCTTTTGACAGGGGGCATCTTCAGCCCCAGCATTTT. Protein product: CASSSFDRGHLQPQHF.

The rearrangement joins TRBV11-3 to TRBJ1-4; D is ambiguous. Per germline, CDR1 SGHNT and CDR2 YENEEA. The length of the CDR3 is 13 residues. With 1 base removed from V and 7 bases from J, the gap between germline ends came to 7 bases. The CDR3: CASSLGGGEKLFF. The CDR3 bases are TGTGCCAGCAGCTTAGGGGGAGGTGAAAAACTGTTTTTT.

The chain carries TRBV5-1 and TRBJ2-2; 9 nucleotides line up with TRBD1. V trimming: 4 bases; J trimming: 4 bases; junction bases outside the gene matches: 8. Germline V CDR1 and CDR2: SGHRS, YFSETQ. The CDR3 has 16 residues. CDR3 protein: CASSGTGGISTGELFF. CDR3 sequence (DNA): TGCGCCAGCAGCGGTACAGGGGGCATAAGCACCGGGGAGCTGTTTTTT.

This chain connects TRBV29-1 to TRBJ1-3; 12 bases are shared with TRBD1. The V gene end was trimmed by 7 bases and the J gene end by 4 bases; junction bases not matched to a gene: 5. Germline CDR1 SQVTM, CDR2 ANQGSEA. The CDR3 has 14 residues. The CDR3: CSAWDRGLGNTIYF. CDR3 DNA: TGCAGCGCCTGGGACAGGGGGCTCGGAAACACCATATATTTT.